This T cell receptor beta chain was sequenced during a study of blood T cell repertoires in COVID-19. Germline CDR1 reads MGHRA; CDR2 reads YSYEKL. Trimming shortened V by 4 bases and J by 2 bases, and 14 bases separated the two germline ends. The CDR3 is made up of 16 amino acids. Participant age was roughly 18 to 90 years, and participants resided in roughly 25 US areas. Data came from immunoSEQ multiplex PCR; TCRdb stores just in-frame clones and leaves some out. The table has approximately 300,000 clones, roughly 89% seen once. This chain connects TRBV4-1 to TRBJ2-2; TRBD2 is a possible D gene (5 bases). Sequencing was performed on PBMCs or T cells enriched from blood (not recorded which). The origin of this receptor is a man between 60 and 70 years old who had recovered from COVID-19. The CDR3 spells CASSPPRGINTGELFF. CDR3 nucleotides: TGCGCCAGCAGCCCCCCCAGAGGGATTAACACCGGGGAGCTGTTTTTT.